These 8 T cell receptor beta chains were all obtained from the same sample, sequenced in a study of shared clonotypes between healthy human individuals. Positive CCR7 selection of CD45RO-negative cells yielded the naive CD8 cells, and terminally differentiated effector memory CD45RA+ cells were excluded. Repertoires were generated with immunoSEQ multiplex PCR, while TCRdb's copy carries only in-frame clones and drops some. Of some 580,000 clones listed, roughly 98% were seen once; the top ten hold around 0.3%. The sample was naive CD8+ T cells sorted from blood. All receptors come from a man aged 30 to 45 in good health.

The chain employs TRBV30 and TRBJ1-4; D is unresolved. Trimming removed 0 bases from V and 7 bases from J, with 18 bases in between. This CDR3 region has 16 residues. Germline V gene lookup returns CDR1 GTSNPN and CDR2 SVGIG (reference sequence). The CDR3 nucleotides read TGTGCCTGGAGTGTGGGTGCGAGGGCCTTAACTGAAAAACTGTTTTTT. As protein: CAWSVGARALTEKLFF. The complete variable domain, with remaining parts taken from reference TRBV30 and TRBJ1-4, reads SQTIHQWPATLVQPVGSPLSLECTVEGTSNPNLYWYRQAAGRGLQLLFYSVGIGQISSEVPQNLSASRPQDRQFILSSKKLLLSDSGFYLCAWSVGARALTEKLFFGSGTQLSVL.

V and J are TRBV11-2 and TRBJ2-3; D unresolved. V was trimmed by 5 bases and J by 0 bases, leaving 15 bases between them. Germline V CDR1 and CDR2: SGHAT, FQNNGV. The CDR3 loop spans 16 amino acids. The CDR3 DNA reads TGTGCCAGCAGCCAAAGGAAGTTTACTAGCACAGATACGCAGTATTTT. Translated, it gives CASSQRKFTSTDTQYF.

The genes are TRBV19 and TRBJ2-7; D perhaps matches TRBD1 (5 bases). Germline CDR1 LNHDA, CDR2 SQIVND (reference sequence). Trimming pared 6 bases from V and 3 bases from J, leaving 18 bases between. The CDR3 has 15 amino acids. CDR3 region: CASSPGTGLVYEQYF. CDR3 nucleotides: TGTGCCAGTAGCCCTGGAACAGGATTAGTCTACGAGCAGTACTTC.

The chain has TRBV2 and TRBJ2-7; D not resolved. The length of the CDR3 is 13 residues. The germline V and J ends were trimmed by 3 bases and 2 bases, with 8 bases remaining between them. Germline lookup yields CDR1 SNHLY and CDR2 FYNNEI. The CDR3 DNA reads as TGTGCCAGCAGTGATACCCTGACCTACGAGCAGTACTTC. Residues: CASSDTLTYEQYF.

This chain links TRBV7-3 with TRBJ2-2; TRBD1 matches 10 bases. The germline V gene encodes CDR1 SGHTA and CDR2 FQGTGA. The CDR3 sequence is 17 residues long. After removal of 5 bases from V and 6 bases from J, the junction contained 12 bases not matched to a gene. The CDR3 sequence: CASSTRDRGINAGELFF. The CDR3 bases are TGTGCCAGCAGCACTCGGGACAGGGGTATTAACGCCGGGGAGCTGTTTTTT.

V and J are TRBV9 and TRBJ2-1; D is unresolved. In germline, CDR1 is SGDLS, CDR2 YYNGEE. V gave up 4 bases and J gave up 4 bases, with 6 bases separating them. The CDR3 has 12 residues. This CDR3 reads CASSKPYNEQFF. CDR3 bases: TGTGCCAGCAGCAAACCTTACAATGAGCAGTTCTTC.

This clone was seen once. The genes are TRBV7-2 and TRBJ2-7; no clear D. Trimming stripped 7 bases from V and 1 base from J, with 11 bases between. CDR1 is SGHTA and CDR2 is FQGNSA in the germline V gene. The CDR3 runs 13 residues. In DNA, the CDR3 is TGTGCCAGCAACAAACCCGATTCCTACGAGCAGTACTTC. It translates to CASNKPDSYEQYF. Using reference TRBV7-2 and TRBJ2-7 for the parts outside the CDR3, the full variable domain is GAGVSQSPSNKVTEKGKDVELRCDPISGHTALYWYRQSLGQGLEFLIYFQGNSAPDKSGLPSDRFSAERTGGSVSTLTIQRTQQEDSAVYLCASNKPDSYEQYFGPGTRLTVT.

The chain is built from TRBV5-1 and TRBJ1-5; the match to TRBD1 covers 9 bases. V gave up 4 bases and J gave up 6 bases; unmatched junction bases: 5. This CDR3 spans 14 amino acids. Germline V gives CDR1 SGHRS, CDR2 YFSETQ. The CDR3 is CASSPDRGGQPQHF. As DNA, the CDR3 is TGCGCCAGCAGCCCGGACAGGGGAGGTCAGCCCCAGCATTTT. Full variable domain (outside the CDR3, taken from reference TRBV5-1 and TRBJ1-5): KAGVTQTPRYLIKTRGQQVTLSCSPISGHRSVSWYQQTPGQGLQFLFEYFSETQRNKGNFPGRFSGRQFSNSRSEMNVSTLELGDSALYLCASSPDRGGQPQHFGDGTRLSIL.